This is a list of T cell receptor beta chains from one sample in a study of OX40 agonist ivuxolimab in advanced cancers. TCRdb's copy holds only in-frame clones and misses some; the assay was immunoSEQ multiplex PCR. The data contain about 82,000 clones, more than 85% of them seen just once; the ten biggest clones take up about 2.3%. The sample here was CD4+ or CD8+ T cells sorted from blood, taken in a trial of the OX40 agonist ivuxolimab. The receptors derive from an adult with an advanced solid tumor such as melanoma, head and neck, liver or kidney cancer. CDR3s leave out the opening cysteine and the closing phenylalanine or tryptophan. Each record gives: J gene, D gene, V gene, CDR3 protein. D genes are given only for firm matches.

j_gene: NA
d_gene: NA
v_gene: TRBV27
CDR3aa: ASSLSPGGYEQY

j_gene: TRBJ2-7
d_gene: TRBD1
v_gene: TRBV2
CDR3aa: ARQGQGNSYEQY

j_gene: TRBJ2-1
d_gene: TRBD1
v_gene: TRBV30
CDR3aa: AWSRQGNEQF

j_gene: TRBJ1-5
d_gene: TRBD1
v_gene: TRBV6-5
CDR3aa: ASSAQGDQPQH

j_gene: TRBJ2-7
d_gene: TRBD2
v_gene: TRBV19
CDR3aa: ASSRGLAGIYEQY

j_gene: TRBJ2-7
d_gene: NA
v_gene: TRBV10-3
CDR3aa: AISESGGYEQY

j_gene: TRBJ2-1
d_gene: NA
v_gene: TRBV4-1
CDR3aa: ASSQPRTFYNEQF

j_gene: TRBJ2-7
d_gene: NA
v_gene: TRBV28
CDR3aa: ASSPGGGPSYEQY

j_gene: TRBJ1-3
d_gene: NA
v_gene: TRBV5-1
CDR3aa: ASSPQSSGNTIY

j_gene: TRBJ1-2
d_gene: NA
v_gene: TRBV4-3
CDR3aa: ASSSWGGADGYT

j_gene: TRBJ1-2
d_gene: NA
v_gene: TRBV28
CDR3aa: ASSFPGNYGYT

j_gene: TRBJ1-4
d_gene: NA
v_gene: TRBV7-9
CDR3aa: ASSATKADEKLF

j_gene: TRBJ2-5
d_gene: NA
v_gene: TRBV29-1
CDR3aa: SVFSQETQY

j_gene: TRBJ2-1
d_gene: NA
v_gene: TRBV5-1
CDR3aa: ASSLENEQF

j_gene: TRBJ2-4
d_gene: NA
v_gene: TRBV2
CDR3aa: ASFRLGGIQY

j_gene: TRBJ1-3
d_gene: NA
v_gene: TRBV2
CDR3aa: ASSLGLGNTIY

j_gene: TRBJ2-3
d_gene: TRBD2
v_gene: TRBV5-1
CDR3aa: ASRPWGAGADTQY

j_gene: TRBJ1-4
d_gene: TRBD1
v_gene: TRBV19
CDR3aa: ASSPTGNEKLF

j_gene: TRBJ2-3
d_gene: NA
v_gene: TRBV10-3
CDR3aa: AISESVGTGTDTQY

j_gene: TRBJ1-1
d_gene: NA
v_gene: TRBV6-6
CDR3aa: ASSRPRGTEAF

j_gene: TRBJ2-2
d_gene: NA
v_gene: TRBV7-2
CDR3aa: ASSSHSNTGELF

j_gene: TRBJ2-3
d_gene: NA
v_gene: TRBV14
CDR3aa: ASSQDPLGGTDTQY

j_gene: TRBJ2-7
d_gene: TRBD2
v_gene: TRBV27
CDR3aa: ASSVAGTSGIPYEQY

j_gene: TRBJ1-5
d_gene: NA
v_gene: TRBV28
CDR3aa: ASSFVSPPQH

j_gene: TRBJ1-2
d_gene: TRBD1
v_gene: TRBV18
CDR3aa: ASSPTGVRAGYT

j_gene: TRBJ2-2
d_gene: NA
v_gene: TRBV9
CDR3aa: ASSVAFGANTGELF

j_gene: TRBJ1-1
d_gene: NA
v_gene: TRBV10-3
CDR3aa: AISGLNTEAF

j_gene: TRBJ1-2
d_gene: NA
v_gene: TRBV21-1
CDR3aa: ASIVLVGGYT

j_gene: TRBJ2-1
d_gene: TRBD2
v_gene: TRBV5-4
CDR3aa: ASSLGGLAGVVPREQF

j_gene: TRBJ1-4
d_gene: NA
v_gene: TRBV28
CDR3aa: ASGTSNEKLF

j_gene: TRBJ1-4
d_gene: NA
v_gene: TRBV7-2
CDR3aa: ASSRVDNEKLF

j_gene: TRBJ2-7
d_gene: TRBD2
v_gene: TRBV12-5
CDR3aa: ASGPLAGASTRQY

j_gene: TRBJ2-1
d_gene: TRBD2
v_gene: TRBV5-1
CDR3aa: ASSWGTSGRNEQF

j_gene: TRBJ1-3
d_gene: NA
v_gene: TRBV10-3
CDR3aa: ATILDTASGNTIY

j_gene: TRBJ2-1
d_gene: TRBD2
v_gene: TRBV11-2
CDR3aa: ASSSPRWGGEQF

j_gene: TRBJ2-4
d_gene: TRBD1
v_gene: TRBV6-1
CDR3aa: ASSERAGQGSKNIQY